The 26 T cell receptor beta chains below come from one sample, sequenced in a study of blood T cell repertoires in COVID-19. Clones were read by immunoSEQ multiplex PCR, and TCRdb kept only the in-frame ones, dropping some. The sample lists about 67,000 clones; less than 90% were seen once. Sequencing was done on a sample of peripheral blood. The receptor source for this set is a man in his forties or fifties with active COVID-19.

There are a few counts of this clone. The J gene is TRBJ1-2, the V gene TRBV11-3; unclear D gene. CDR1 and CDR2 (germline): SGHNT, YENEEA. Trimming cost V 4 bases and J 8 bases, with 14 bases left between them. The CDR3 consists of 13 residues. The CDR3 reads CASSSGPNRGYTF. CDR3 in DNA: TGTGCCAGCAGCTCTGGTCCTAATCGCGGCTACACCTTC. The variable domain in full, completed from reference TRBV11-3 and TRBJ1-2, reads EAGVVQSPRYKIIEKKQPVAFWCNPISGHNTLYWYLQNLGQGPELLIRYENEEAVDDSQLPKDRFSAERLKGVDSTLKIQPAELGDSAVYLCASSSGPNRGYTFGSGTRLTVV.

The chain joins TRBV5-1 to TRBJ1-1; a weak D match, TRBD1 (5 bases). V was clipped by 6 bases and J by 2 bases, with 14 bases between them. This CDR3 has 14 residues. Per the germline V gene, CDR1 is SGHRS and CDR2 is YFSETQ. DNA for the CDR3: TGCGCCAGCACCGGGCCCGGGACTAACACTGAAGCTTTCTTT. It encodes CASTGPGTNTEAFF.

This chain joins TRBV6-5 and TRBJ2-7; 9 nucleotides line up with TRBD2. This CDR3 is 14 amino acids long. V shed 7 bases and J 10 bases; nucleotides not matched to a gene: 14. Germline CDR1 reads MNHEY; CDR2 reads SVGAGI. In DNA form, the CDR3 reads TGTGCCAGCACCCCAGCGGGAGGACGGTCGTTTCAGTACTTC. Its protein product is CASTPAGGRSFQYF.

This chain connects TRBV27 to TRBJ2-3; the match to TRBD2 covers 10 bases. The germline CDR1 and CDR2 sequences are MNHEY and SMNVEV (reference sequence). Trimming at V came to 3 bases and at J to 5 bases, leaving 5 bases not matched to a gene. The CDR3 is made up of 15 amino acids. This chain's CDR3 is CASSFKRGGIDTQYF. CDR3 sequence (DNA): TGTGCCAGCAGTTTTAAGCGGGGGGGGATAGATACGCAGTATTTT.

The CDR3 sequence is CASSRDSRSQPLHF. CDR3 nucleotide sequence: TGTGCCAGCAGCAGGGACAGCCGGAGTCAGCCCCTCCACTTT. V gene TRBV9 combines with J gene TRBJ1-6; 7 bases fit TRBD1. The junction had 11 bases not matched to a gene; V was cut back by 4 bases and J by 13 bases. The CDR3 loop spans 14 amino acids. Germline V gene sequence: CDR1 SGDLS, CDR2 YYNGEE.

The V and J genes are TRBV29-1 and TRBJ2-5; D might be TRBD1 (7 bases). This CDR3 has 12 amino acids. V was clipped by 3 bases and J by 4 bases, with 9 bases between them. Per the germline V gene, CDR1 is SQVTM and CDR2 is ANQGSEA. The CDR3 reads CSVDQGGETQYF. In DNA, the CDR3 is TGCAGCGTTGATCAGGGGGGAGAGACCCAGTACTTC.

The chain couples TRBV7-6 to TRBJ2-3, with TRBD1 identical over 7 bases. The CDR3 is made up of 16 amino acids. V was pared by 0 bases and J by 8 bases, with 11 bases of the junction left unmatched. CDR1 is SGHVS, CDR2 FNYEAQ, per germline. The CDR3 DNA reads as TGTGCCAGCAGCTTAGCGTTGGCGGCACAGGGGTTTACGCAGTATTTT. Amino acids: CASSLALAAQGFTQYF.

The CDR3 sequence: CASSAQDRGWNEQFF. CDR3 in DNA: TGCGCCAGCAGCGCGCAAGACAGGGGCTGGAATGAGCAGTTCTTC. The genes are TRBV5-1 and TRBJ2-1; 8 positions agree with TRBD1. Germline CDR1 SGHRS, CDR2 YFSETQ. Germline trimming cut 4 bases from V and 7 bases from J; bases unmatched to any gene: 10. There are 15 residues in the CDR3. The variable domain in full, completed from reference TRBV5-1 and TRBJ2-1, reads KAGVTQTPRYLIKTRGQQVTLSCSPISGHRSVSWYQQTPGQGLQFLFEYFSETQRNKGNFPGRFSGRQFSNSRSEMNVSTLELGDSALYLCASSAQDRGWNEQFFGPGTRLTVL.

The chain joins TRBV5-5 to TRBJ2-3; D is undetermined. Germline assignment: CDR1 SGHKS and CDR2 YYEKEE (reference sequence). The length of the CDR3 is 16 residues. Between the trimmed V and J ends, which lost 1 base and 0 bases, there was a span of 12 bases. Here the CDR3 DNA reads TGTGCCAGCAGCTTGTTCCTGTCCCTTAGCACAGATACGCAGTATTTT. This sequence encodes CASSLFLSLSTDTQYF.

This CDR3 is CASSKTVSGSYEQYF. CDR3 in DNA: TGTGCCAGCAGTAAAACCGTGTCCGGCTCCTACGAGCAGTACTTC. The chain carries TRBV2 and TRBJ2-7, with D unclear. The germline gives CDR1 SNHLY, CDR2 FYNNEI. The CDR3 is made up of 15 amino acids. Trimming stripped 5 bases from V and 0 bases from J, with 14 bases between.

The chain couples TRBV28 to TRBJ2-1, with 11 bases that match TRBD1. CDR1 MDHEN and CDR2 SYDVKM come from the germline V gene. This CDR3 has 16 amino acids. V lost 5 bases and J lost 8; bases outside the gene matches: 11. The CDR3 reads CASSTPLGQGAYEQFF. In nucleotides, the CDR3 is TGTGCCAGCAGTACGCCACTCGGACAGGGGGCCTATGAGCAGTTCTTC.

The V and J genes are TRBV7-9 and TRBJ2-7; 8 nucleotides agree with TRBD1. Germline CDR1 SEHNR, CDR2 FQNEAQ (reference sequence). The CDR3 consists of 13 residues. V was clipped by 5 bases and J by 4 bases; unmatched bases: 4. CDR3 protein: CASSGQGSYEQYF. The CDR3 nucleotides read TGTGCCAGCAGCGGACAGGGTTCTTACGAGCAGTACTTC. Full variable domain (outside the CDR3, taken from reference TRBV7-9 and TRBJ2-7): DTGVSQNPRHKITKRGQNVTFRCDPISEHNRLYWYRQTLGQGPEFLTYFQNEAQLEKSRLLSDRFSAERPKGSFSTLEIQRTEQGDSAMYLCASSGQGSYEQYFGPGTRLTVT.

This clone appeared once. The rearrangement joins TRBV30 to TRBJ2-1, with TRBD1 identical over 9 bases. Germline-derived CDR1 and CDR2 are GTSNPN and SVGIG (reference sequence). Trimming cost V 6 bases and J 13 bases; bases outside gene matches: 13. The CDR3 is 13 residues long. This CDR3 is CACATETGGQQFF. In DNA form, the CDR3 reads TGTGCCTGCGCGACCGAGACAGGGGGTCAACAGTTCTTC. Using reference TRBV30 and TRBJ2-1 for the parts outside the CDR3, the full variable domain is SQTIHQWPATLVQPVGSPLSLECTVEGTSNPNLYWYRQAAGRGLQLLFYSVGIGQISSEVPQNLSASRPQDRQFILSSKKLLLSDSGFYLCACATETGGQQFFGPGTRLTVL.

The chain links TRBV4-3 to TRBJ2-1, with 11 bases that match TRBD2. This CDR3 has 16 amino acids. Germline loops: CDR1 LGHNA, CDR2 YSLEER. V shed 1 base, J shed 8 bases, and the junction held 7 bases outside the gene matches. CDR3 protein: CASSQGLAGGPDEQFF. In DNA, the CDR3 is TGCGCCAGCAGCCAAGGGTTAGCGGGGGGGCCTGATGAGCAGTTCTTC.

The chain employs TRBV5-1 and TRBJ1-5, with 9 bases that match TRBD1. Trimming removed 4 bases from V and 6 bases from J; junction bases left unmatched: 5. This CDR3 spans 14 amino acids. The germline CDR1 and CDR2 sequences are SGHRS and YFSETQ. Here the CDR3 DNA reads TGCGCCAGCAGCCCGGGACAGGGCGGTCAGCCCCAGCATTTT. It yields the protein CASSPGQGGQPQHF.

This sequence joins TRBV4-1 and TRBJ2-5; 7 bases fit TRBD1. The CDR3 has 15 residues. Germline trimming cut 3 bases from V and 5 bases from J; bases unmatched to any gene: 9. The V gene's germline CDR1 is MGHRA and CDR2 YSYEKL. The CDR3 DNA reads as TGCGCCAGCAGCCAGGACCCGGGACAGTCGGAGACCCAGTACTTC. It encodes CASSQDPGQSETQYF.

DNA for the CDR3: TGTGCCAGCAGTTTAGAACTAGCGGGAGTGAGGGAGACCCAGTACTTC. This sequence encodes CASSLELAGVRETQYF. The rearrangement links TRBV28 to TRBJ2-5; 11 bases are a match to TRBD2. This CDR3 spans 16 amino acids. Per germline, CDR1 MDHEN and CDR2 SYDVKM. V dropped 2 bases and J dropped 5; count of bases not matched to a gene: 7.

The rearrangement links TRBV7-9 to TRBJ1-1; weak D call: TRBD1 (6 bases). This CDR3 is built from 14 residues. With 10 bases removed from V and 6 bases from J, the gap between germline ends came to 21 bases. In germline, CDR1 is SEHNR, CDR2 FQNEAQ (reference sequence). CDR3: CATNPRGYLAEAFF. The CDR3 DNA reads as TGTGCCACTAACCCGAGGGGGTACCTGGCTGAAGCTTTCTTT.

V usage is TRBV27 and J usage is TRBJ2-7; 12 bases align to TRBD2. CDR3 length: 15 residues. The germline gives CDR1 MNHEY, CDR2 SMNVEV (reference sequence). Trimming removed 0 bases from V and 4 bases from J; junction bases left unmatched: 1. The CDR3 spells CASSLSTSGRYEQYF. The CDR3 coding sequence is TGTGCCAGCAGTTTATCGACTAGCGGGAGATACGAGCAGTACTTC.

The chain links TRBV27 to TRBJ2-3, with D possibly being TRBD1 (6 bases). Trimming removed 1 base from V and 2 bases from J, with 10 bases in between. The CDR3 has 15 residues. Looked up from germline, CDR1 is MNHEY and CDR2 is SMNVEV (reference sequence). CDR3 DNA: TGTGCCAGCAGTTTATTTCAGGGGTCCACAGATACGCAGTATTTT. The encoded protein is CASSLFQGSTDTQYF.

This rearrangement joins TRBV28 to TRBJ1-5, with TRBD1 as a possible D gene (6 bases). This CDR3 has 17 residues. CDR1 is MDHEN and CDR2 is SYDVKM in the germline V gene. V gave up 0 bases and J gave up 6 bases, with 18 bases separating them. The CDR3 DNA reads TGTGCCAGCAGTTTATGGGGGGGGCCAGGGGAGGTTCAGCCCCAGCATTTT. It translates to CASSLWGGPGEVQPQHF.

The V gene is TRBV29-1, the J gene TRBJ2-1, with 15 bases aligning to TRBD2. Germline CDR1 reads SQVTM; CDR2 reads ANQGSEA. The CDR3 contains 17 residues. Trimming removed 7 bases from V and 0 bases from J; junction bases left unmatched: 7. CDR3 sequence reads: CSATGLAGGASYNEQFF. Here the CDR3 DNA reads TGCAGCGCCACCGGACTAGCGGGAGGGGCCTCCTACAATGAGCAGTTCTTC.

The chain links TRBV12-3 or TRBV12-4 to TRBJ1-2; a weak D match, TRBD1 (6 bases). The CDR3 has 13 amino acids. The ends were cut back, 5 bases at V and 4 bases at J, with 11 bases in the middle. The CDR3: CASSTGRSYGYTF. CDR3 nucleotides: TGTGCCAGCAGTACAGGGCGAAGCTATGGCTACACCTTC.

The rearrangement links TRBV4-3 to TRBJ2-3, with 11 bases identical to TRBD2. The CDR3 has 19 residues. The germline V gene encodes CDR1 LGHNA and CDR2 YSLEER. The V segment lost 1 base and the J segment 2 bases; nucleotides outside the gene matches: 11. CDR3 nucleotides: TGCGCCAGCAGCCAAGCGGCTTTCGGGACTAGCGGAATCACAGATACGCAGTATTTT. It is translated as CASSQAAFGTSGITDTQYF.

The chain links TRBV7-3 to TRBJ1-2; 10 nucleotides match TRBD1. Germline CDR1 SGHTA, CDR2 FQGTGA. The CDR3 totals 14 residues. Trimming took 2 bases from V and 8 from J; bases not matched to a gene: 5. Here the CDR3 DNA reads TGTGCCAGCAGCTTAGGGACAGGGGCTGGAGGCTACACCTTC. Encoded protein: CASSLGTGAGGYTF. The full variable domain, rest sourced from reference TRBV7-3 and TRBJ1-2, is GAGVSQTPSNKVTEKGKYVELRCDPISGHTALYWYRQSLGQGPEFLIYFQGTGAADDSGLPNDRFFAVRPEGSVSTLKIQRTERGDSAVYLCASSLGTGAGGYTFGSGTRLTVV.

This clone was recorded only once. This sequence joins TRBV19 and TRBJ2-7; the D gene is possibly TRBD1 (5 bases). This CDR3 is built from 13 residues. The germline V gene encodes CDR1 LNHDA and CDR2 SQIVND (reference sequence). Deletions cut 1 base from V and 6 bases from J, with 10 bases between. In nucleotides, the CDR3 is TGTGCCAGTAGTATAGTGGGGCCAAGCGAGCAGTACTTC. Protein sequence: CASSIVGPSEQYF.